This T cell receptor beta chain comes out of a study of cytomegalovirus exposure and HLA in healthy donors. Background on the study: Inside one of the first data releases sat some 93 million unique TCRs taken from HLA-typed donors. Study outcomes and limitations: Investigators reported 164 TCR beta chains as tied to cytomegalovirus. Later analysis suggested links between common viral pathogens and several top significant clusters. Segments of the TCR beta V type were, in most cases, productive about 90% or about 30% of the time in an earlier analysis.

The V and J ends lost 7 bases and 0 bases, in that order; junction bases with no gene match: 11. The CDR3 sequence is 16 residues long. Germline CDR1 is MDHEN and CDR2 is SYDVKM. For this clone: Its specificity is not known.

The PCR ran on 60 Vbeta and 13 Jbeta primers. Here immunoSEQ multiplex PCR was the method, and the copy in TCRdb shows in-frame clones only, minus some. The sample shows 200,000 to 250,000 clones, about 78% of them seen only once. The TCR was taken from a woman aged 25 to 39 in good health and CMV-seronegative. The V gene is TRBV28, the J gene TRBJ2-7, with 8 bases fitting TRBD2. Material for sequencing was PBMCs. DNA of the CDR3: TGTGCCAGCACCTATTTAGTAGCGGGACACTCCTACGAGCAGTACTTC. It is translated as CASTYLVAGHSYEQYF. The variable domain in full, with the rest retrieved from reference TRBV28 and TRBJ2-7, is DVKVTQSSRYLVKRTGEKVFLECVQDMDHENMFWYRQDPGLGLRLIYFSYDVKMKEKGDIPEGYSVSREKKERFSLILESASTNQTSMYLCASTYLVAGHSYEQYFGPGTRLTVT.